Below are 25 T cell receptor beta chains sequenced from a single sample in a study of shared clonotypes between healthy human individuals. Method: immunoSEQ multiplex PCR; TCRdb's copy keeps in-frame clones and lacks some. The repertoire holds around 100,000 clones, with around two thirds as singletons. The sample taken for sequencing was memory CD8+ T cells sorted from blood. This sample's subset: CD45RO+ cells pooled with CCR7-negative TemRA cells. Source of these receptors: a woman younger than 45 in good health.

At least ten counts were recorded for this clone. V and J are TRBV12-2 and TRBJ2-7; the table's D gene call, TRBD2, was not cross checked with the DNA. TRBV12-2 is termed a pseudogene. This CDR3 is built from 14 residues. The CDR3 sequence is CASRLFFSGYEQYF. The CDR3 region has the DNA TGTGCAAGTCGCTTATTTTTTTCCGGCTACGAGCAGTACTTC.

This chain joins TRBV27 and TRBJ2-5; TRBD2 might be the D (6 bases). The J call may be faulty, since TRBJ2-7 better matches the DNA end. This CDR3 region has 14 residues. The germline V gene has CDR1 MNHEY and CDR2 SMNVEV (reference sequence). CDR3 in amino acids: CASSLAGSSYEQYF. The CDR3 region has the DNA TGTGCCAGCAGTTTGGCGGGAAGCTCCTACGAGCAGTACTTC.

The chain joins TRBV4-1 to TRBJ2-1; TRBD1 or TRBD2 may be the D gene (6 bases each). Germline CDR1 is MGHRA and CDR2 is YSYEKL. The V end lost 4 bases, the J end lost 6 bases, and 13 bases lay between the germline ends. The CDR3 is 14 amino acids. The CDR3 sequence is CASSPGARSNEQFF. The CDR3 region has the DNA TGCGCCAGCAGCCCGGGGGCCAGGTCCAATGAGCAGTTCTTC.

In this sample, this clone turned up a few times. The J gene is TRBJ2-5, the V gene TRBV25-1, with 8 bases identical to TRBD1. CDR1 is MGHDK and CDR2 is SYGVNS in the germline V gene. CDR3 length equals 16 residues. V was clipped by 4 bases and J by 5 bases; unmatched bases: 12. CDR3 region: CASSAETGASGETQYF. CDR3 coding DNA: TGTGCCAGCAGTGCCGAGACAGGGGCCTCCGGGGAGACCCAGTACTTC.

This clone has only a few counts. Germline is not matched at one junction end, which may reflect a read error. The chain has TRBV6-1 and TRBJ2-1, with D possibly TRBD1 on 5 matching bases. CDR3 size: 15 residues. From germline, CDR1 is MNHNS and CDR2 SASEGT. The CDR3 sequence is CASSEAIGEGHEQFF. CDR3 DNA sequence: TGTGCCAGCAGCGAAGCGATAGGGGAAGGTCACGAGCAGTTCTTC.

This sequence joins TRBV27 and TRBJ2-3, with 13 positions matching TRBD2. With V trimmed by 10 bases and J by 6 bases, 13 bases remained unmatched. CDR1 and CDR2 (germline): MNHEY, SMNVEV (reference sequence). The CDR3 is 16 amino acids. Written as DNA, the CDR3 is TGTGCCACCTCCTCGGGACTAGCGGGACGGCCGGATACGCAGTATTTT. Translating gives CATSSGLAGRPDTQYF.

This chain joins TRBV11-2 and TRBJ2-2, with 8 bases lining up with TRBD1. Germline assignment: CDR1 SGHAT and CDR2 FQNNGV. Germline trimming cut 6 bases from V and 4 bases from J; bases unmatched to any gene: 7. The CDR3 is 15 residues long. CDR3 sequence (DNA): TGTGCCAGCAGTTGGGGACAGGAATTCACCGGGGAGCTGTTTTTT. Amino acids: CASSWGQEFTGELFF.

This chain connects TRBV10-2 to TRBJ2-3; D call uncertain. CDR1 is WSHSY, CDR2 SAAADI, per germline. The CDR3 spans 14 residues. V was shortened by 0 bases and J by 3 bases, with 7 bases between the two germline ends. The CDR3 protein is CASSESAVTDTQYF. The CDR3 nucleotides read TGCGCCAGCAGTGAGTCGGCCGTTACAGATACGCAGTATTTT.

The chain combines TRBV9 with TRBJ2-5; D tentatively reads TRBD1 or TRBD2 (5 bases each). The CDR3 has 13 amino acids. Deletions cut 5 bases from V and 5 bases from J, with 13 bases between. Germline V CDR1 and CDR2: SGDLS, YYNGEE. The CDR3 nucleotides read TGTGCCAGCAGACCTCAGGGAGAGGAGACCCAGTACTTC. Encoded protein: CASRPQGEETQYF.

The V call is TRBV5-4, the J call TRBJ2-1; TRBD2 matches at 11 bases. Per the germline V gene, CDR1 is SGHNT and CDR2 is YYREEE (reference sequence). The CDR3 length is 17 residues. The V and J ends lost 0 bases and 5 bases, in that order; junction bases with no gene match: 7. CDR3 residues: CASSLALGLAGHNEQFF. CDR3 sequence (DNA): TGTGCCAGCAGCTTGGCCCTAGGACTAGCGGGCCACAATGAGCAGTTCTTC.

This clone showed up just a few times. The V and J genes are TRBV9 and TRBJ2-3; 9 bases fit TRBD2. Germline V gene sequence: CDR1 SGDLS, CDR2 YYNGEE. This CDR3 comprises 18 residues. V shed 0 bases and J 2 bases; nucleotides not matched to a gene: 10. CDR3 sequence reads: CASSVEASGISFTDTQYF. CDR3 coding DNA: TGTGCCAGCAGCGTAGAGGCTAGCGGGATCTCATTCACAGATACGCAGTATTTT.

This clone occurred many times. J is TRBJ2-2 and V is TRBV28; unclear D gene. V was pared by 7 bases and J by 6 bases, with 9 bases between. Germline V gene lookup returns CDR1 MDHEN and CDR2 SYDVKM. There are 12 residues in the CDR3. The DNA of the CDR3 is TGTGCCAGCACCACTTATGCCGGGGAGCTGTTTTTT. Protein product: CASTTYAGELFF.

The genes are TRBV4-2 and TRBJ2-7, with D hard to call. Per germline, CDR1 LGHNA and CDR2 YNFKEQ. This CDR3 has 15 residues. V was pared by 4 bases and J by 5 bases, with 18 bases between. The chain's CDR3 is CASSLETGRLDEQYF. As DNA, the CDR3 is TGTGCCAGCAGCCTAGAGACGGGTAGGCTTGACGAGCAGTACTTC.

The CDR3 bases are TGTGCCATCAGAGCGGGAGAGAGGCTCCATGAGCAGTTCTTC. Amino acid sequence: CAIRAGERLHEQFF. This sequence joins TRBV10-3 and TRBJ2-1, with 8 bases identical to TRBD2. V was clipped by 6 bases and J by 8 bases; unmatched bases: 9. The length of the CDR3 is 14 residues. Germline values: CDR1 ENHRY, CDR2 SYGVKD.

The chain links TRBV23-1 to TRBJ2-7; 11 bases agree with TRBD2. TRBV23-1 counts as an open reading frame of uncertain function. J gave up 2 bases and V 10 bases, and 4 bases lay outside the gene matches. This CDR3 has 13 amino acids. The DNA for the CDR3 is TGCGCCAAGAATAGCGGGAGGGCCTACGAGCAGTACTTC. Translated, it gives CAKNSGRAYEQYF.

This chain uses TRBV10-3 with TRBJ2-1; tentatively, D is TRBD2 (5 bases). The CDR3 is 16 residues long. The ends were cut back, 5 bases at V and 0 bases at J, with 14 bases in the middle. The germline CDR1 and CDR2 sequences are ENHRY and SYGVKD. CDR3 protein: CAISLSTGSSYNEQFF. The CDR3 bases are TGTGCCATCAGTTTATCGACGGGAAGCTCCTACAATGAGCAGTTCTTC.

This clone was observed a single time. This chain uses TRBV15 with TRBJ2-3, with TRBD1 matching 8 bases. Germline V gives CDR1 LNHNV, CDR2 YYDKDF (reference sequence). Unmatched junction bases numbered 3, after V lost 4 bases and J lost 3 bases. The length of the CDR3 is 14 residues. The chain's CDR3 is CATSKQGETDTQYF. The CDR3 DNA reads as TGTGCCACCAGCAAACAGGGGGAAACAGATACGCAGTATTTT.

The chain couples TRBV6-5 to TRBJ2-7; D unclear. Trimming took 6 bases from V and 3 from J, leaving 9 bases between them. CDR3 length: 12 residues. Germline values: CDR1 MNHEY, CDR2 SVGAGI. CDR3 protein: CASSSLDYEQYF. The CDR3 DNA reads TGTGCCAGCAGCTCGCTGGACTACGAGCAGTACTTC.

This CDR3 reads CASSFGRGAPDTQYF. For the CDR3, the DNA is TGTGCCAGCAGTTTTGGCAGGGGTGCCCCAGATACGCAGTATTTT. The V and J genes are TRBV27 and TRBJ2-3, with a possible D match to TRBD1 (6 bases). CDR3 size: 15 residues. Trimming cost V 3 bases and J 4 bases, with 14 bases left between them. Germline values: CDR1 MNHEY, CDR2 SMNVEV (reference sequence).

There are a few counts of this clone. J is TRBJ2-1 and V is TRBV7-2; D remains ambiguous. This CDR3 is built from 13 residues. Germline assignment: CDR1 SGHTA and CDR2 FQGNSA. V dropped 6 bases and J dropped 8 bases, with 14 bases sitting between them. The DNA of the CDR3 is TGTGCCAGCAGGATGTACCTGCAGGATGAGCAGTTCTTC. Protein: CASRMYLQDEQFF.

The rearrangement joins TRBV7-9 to TRBJ1-6, with TRBD1 matching 7 bases. V trimming: 5 bases; J trimming: 14 bases; junction bases outside the gene matches: 9. This CDR3 region has 13 residues. Per the germline V gene, CDR1 is SEHNR and CDR2 is FQNEAQ (reference sequence). As DNA, the CDR3 is TGTGCCAGCAGCCCCCGAGGGGGCGCGTCCCTCCACTTT. Protein: CASSPRGGASLHF.

The rearrangement links TRBV4-1 to TRBJ2-5; maybe TRBD1 (6 bases). CDR1 and CDR2 (germline): MGHRA, YSYEKL. V was cut by 5 bases and J by 5 bases, with 12 bases left in between. This CDR3 spans 13 amino acids. CDR3 sequence (DNA): TGCGCCAGCAGCTCCCGACAGGAGGAGACCCAGTACTTC. Residues: CASSSRQEETQYF.

By its share, this clone is medium-sized. J is TRBJ2-1 and V is TRBV15; D might be TRBD2 (6 bases). Trimming took 0 bases from V and 6 from J, leaving 9 bases between them. This CDR3 comprises 14 residues. CDR1 LNHNV and CDR2 YYDKDF come from the germline V gene (reference sequence). CDR3 amino acids: CATSRDREVNEQFF. CDR3 in DNA: TGTGCCACCAGCAGAGACAGGGAGGTCAATGAGCAGTTCTTC.

The chain uses TRBV30 and TRBJ2-3, with 9 bases aligning to TRBD1. The CDR3 totals 16 residues. V lost 7 bases and J lost 1; bases outside the gene matches: 12. Per the germline V gene, CDR1 is GTSNPN and CDR2 is SVGIG (reference sequence). The CDR3 reads CASTRWRDRGTDTQYF. CDR3 DNA sequence: TGTGCCTCGACCAGATGGCGGGACAGGGGCACAGATACGCAGTATTTT.

This clone has only a few counts. V and J are TRBV5-6 and TRBJ1-2; 8 bases map to TRBD1. Germline trimming cut 4 bases from V and 1 base from J; bases unmatched to any gene: 9. The CDR3 has 16 residues. The germline gives CDR1 SGHDT, CDR2 YYEEEE. The CDR3 DNA reads as TGTGCCAGCAGCCTCGGACAGGGCGAGTATAACTATGGCTACACCTTC. Translating it yields CASSLGQGEYNYGYTF.